Listed below are T cell receptor beta chains from one sample, sequenced in a study of shared clonotypes between healthy human individuals. Measured with immunoSEQ multiplex PCR; TCRdb has only the in-frame clones, and not every one. The table includes roughly 2.5 million clones, around nine tenths detected once. The sequencing sample was made of naive CD4+ T cells sorted from blood. These receptors originate from a man younger than 35 in good health. The CDR3 runs from the conserved cysteine through the conserved F or W. A D gene is named only where the DNA matches it firmly. Clone size, where shown, is once, few, many, or a class for clones that have expanded.

D,size,length,V,J,CDR3,DNA
NA,NA,15,TRBV10-3,TRBJ2-2,CAISETGGPAGELFF,TGTGCCATCAGTGAAACCGGTGGGCCCGCCGGGGAGCTGTTTTTT
NA,NA,16,TRBV10-2,TRBJ2-3,CASSPGTLAFADTQYF,TGCGCCAGCAGTCCCGGGACCCTAGCGTTTGCAGATACGCAGTATTTT
NA,once,11,TRBV6-5,TRBJ2-7,CASRGTYEQYF,TGTGCCAGCAGGGGGACTTACGAGCAGTACTTC
NA,NA,16,TRBV12-5,TRBJ2-2,CASGYSGVRGTGELFF,TGTGCTAGTGGGTACTCAGGGGTCCGGGGCACCGGGGAGCTGTTTTTT
TRBD1,NA,15,TRBV18,TRBJ1-1,CASSPKGGAGTEAFF,TGTGCCAGCTCACCAAAAGGGGGCGCCGGCACTGAAGCTTTCTTT
NA,NA,12,TRBV27,TRBJ2-2,CASSSGAGELFF,TGTGCCAGCAGTTCCGGGGCCGGGGAGCTGTTTTTT
NA,NA,13,TRBV7-6,TRBJ2-3,CASQGYSTDTQYF,TGTGCCAGCCAGGGGTATAGCACAGATACGCAGTATTTT
NA,NA,14,TRBV30,TRBJ1-4,CACLQGLTNEKLFF,TGTGCATGCCTACAGGGACTCACTAATGAAAAACTGTTTTTT
TRBD2,NA,17,TRBV6-1,TRBJ2-3,CASSERRLAGFTDTQYF,TGTGCCAGCAGTGAACGGAGACTAGCGGGTTTCACAGATACGCAGTATTTT
TRBD1,NA,13,TRBV19,TRBJ2-1,CASRPSDRDEQFF,TGTGCCAGTAGGCCCAGTGACAGGGATGAGCAGTTCTTC
NA,NA,16,TRBV4-1,TRBJ2-7,CASSQVASTSGYEQYF,TGCGCCAGCAGCCAAGTAGCTAGTACTAGTGGCTACGAGCAGTACTTC
NA,NA,16,TRBV4-3,TRBJ1-2,CASSVRGGASNYGYTF,TGCGCCAGCAGCGTAAGAGGCGGGGCCTCTAACTATGGCTACACCTTC
TRBD1,NA,13,TRBV6-5,TRBJ1-1,CASSQGARTEAFF,TGTGCCAGCAGTCAGGGGGCGCGGACTGAAGCTTTCTTT
TRBD1,NA,17,TRBV10-1,TRBJ1-4,CAGYLSADRAGHEKLFF,TGCGCCGGCTACCTCTCGGCCGACAGGGCGGGGCATGAAAAACTGTTTTTT
NA,NA,14,TRBV6-6,TRBJ2-7,CASSYSRGPYEQYF,TGTGCCAGCAGTTACTCTCGGGGCCCCTACGAGCAGTACTTC
NA,NA,13,TRBV18,TRBJ1-6,CASSPEQESPLHF,TGTGCCAGCTCACCAGAGCAGGAATCACCCCTCCACTTT
NA,NA,16,TRBV5-1,TRBJ1-4,CASSLDRQAPGEKLFF,TGCGCCAGCAGCTTGGACAGACAGGCCCCTGGGGAAAAACTGTTTTTT
TRBD1,once,18,TRBV5-1,TRBJ1-4,CASSFAPGGGGFAEKLFF,TGCGCCAGCAGCTTCGCACCCGGAGGGGGCGGGTTTGCTGAAAAACTGTTTTTT
NA,NA,14,TRBV2,TRBJ2-5,CASSESRTQETQYF,TGTGCCAGCAGTGAAAGCAGGACGCAAGAGACCCAGTACTTC
NA,NA,13,TRBV6-6,TRBJ1-1,CASSYTGSTEAFF,TGTGCCAGCAGCTACACGGGTTCGACTGAAGCTTTCTTT
TRBD1,NA,15,TRBV5-8,TRBJ1-2,CASSIRDRANYGYTF,TGTGCCAGCAGCATCCGGGACAGGGCTAACTATGGCTACACCTTC
NA,NA,17,TRBV11-2,TRBJ2-1,CASSLDLDGSSYNEQFF,TGTGCCAGCAGCTTAGACCTTGACGGGAGCTCCTACAATGAGCAGTTCTTC
NA,NA,13,TRBV10-3,TRBJ1-2,CAISRDNNYGYTF,TGTGCCATCAGCCGGGACAATAACTATGGCTACACCTTC
TRBD1,once,15,TRBV2,TRBJ2-2,CASMGTGAGTGELFF,TGTGCCAGCATGGGGACAGGGGCAGGCACCGGGGAGCTGTTTTTT
TRBD2,once,15,TRBV10-3,TRBJ2-5,CATGPTSGGVETQYF,TGTGCCACCGGACCAACTAGCGGGGGGGTAGAGACCCAGTACTTC
NA,NA,14,TRBV2,TRBJ2-3,CASSVGTQGDTQYF,TGTGCCAGCAGTGTTGGGACCCAGGGGGATACGCAGTATTTT
TRBD1,NA,13,TRBV30,TRBJ1-5,CAWGQGLREPQHF,TGTGCCTGGGGACAGGGACTTAGAGAGCCCCAGCATTTT
TRBD1,NA,16,TRBV7-2,TRBJ2-2,CASSLGQSGTTGELFF,TGTGCCAGCAGCCTGGGACAGTCGGGGACGACCGGGGAGCTGTTTTTT
NA,NA,13,TRBV7-2,TRBJ1-4,CASSRGVDEKLFF,TGTGCCAGCAGTAGGGGCGTCGATGAAAAACTGTTTTTT
NA,NA,13,TRBV30,TRBJ1-5,CAWSIIGNQPQHF,TGTGCCTGGAGTATCATTGGCAATCAGCCCCAGCATTTT
TRBD1,NA,12,TRBV6-6,TRBJ2-7,CASRQTGYEQYF,TGTGCCAGCAGACAGACAGGGTACGAGCAGTACTTC
TRBD2,NA,15,TRBV11-2,TRBJ2-2,CASSSSGSGAGELFF,TGTGCCAGCAGCTCTAGCGGGAGTGGTGCCGGGGAGCTGTTTTTT
NA,NA,13,TRBV27,TRBJ1-5,CASSLGGEGPQHF,TGTGCCAGCAGTTTGGGAGGGGAGGGGCCCCAGCATTTT
NA,NA,14,TRBV29-1,TRBJ1-2,CSVEIATAGYGYTF,TGCAGCGTTGAAATTGCAACAGCCGGGTATGGCTACACCTTC
NA,NA,16,TRBV9,TRBJ2-2,CASSVEVGTPTGELFF,TGTGCCAGCAGCGTAGAGGTGGGGACACCCACCGGGGAGCTGTTTTTT
NA,NA,14,TRBV4-2,TRBJ1-2,CASSQDPASYGYTF,TGTGCCAGCAGCCAAGACCCGGCTAGCTATGGCTACACCTTC
NA,NA,11,TRBV23-1,TRBJ1-2,CASSQGYGYTF,TGCGCCAGCAGTCAAGGGTATGGCTACACCTTC
NA,NA,18,TRBV4-3,TRBJ2-5,CASSSRTLAPFFLETQYF,TGCGCCAGCAGCTCCCGGACCCTAGCCCCTTTTTTTCTGGAGACCCAGTACTTC
NA,once,15,TRBV4-2,TRBJ2-2,CASSQEKEMIGELFF,TGTGCCAGCAGCCAAGAGAAGGAAATGATCGGGGAGCTGTTTTTT
TRBD1,NA,16,TRBV28,TRBJ2-7,CASSLITGTGEYEQYF,TGTGCCAGCAGCTTGATAACCGGGACAGGGGAATACGAGCAGTACTTC
NA,NA,15,TRBV5-1,TRBJ2-5,CASSLEGGVQETQYF,TGCGCCAGCAGCTTGGAGGGCGGGGTACAAGAGACCCAGTACTTC
TRBD1,NA,15,TRBV19,TRBJ1-4,CASSILGTANEKLFF,TGTGCCAGTAGTATATTAGGGACAGCAAATGAAAAACTGTTTTTT
NA,NA,14,TRBV7-2,TRBJ1-1,CASSSVRTSARAFF,TGTGCCAGCAGCTCCGTCCGGACCTCAGCGAGGGCTTTCTTT
NA,NA,12,TRBV9,TRBJ2-1,CASSVGGGEQFF,TGTGCCAGCAGCGTTGGGGGAGGTGAGCAGTTCTTC
NA,NA,14,TRBV7-9,TRBJ2-7,CASRAKGSPYEQYF,TGTGCCAGCAGGGCGAAGGGAAGCCCCTACGAGCAGTACTTC
NA,NA,14,TRBV5-4,TRBJ2-3,CASSLTSRADTQYF,TGTGCCAGCAGCTTGACTAGTCGGGCAGATACGCAGTATTTT
TRBD2,NA,17,TRBV14,TRBJ2-3,CASSPRLAGSVKDTQYF,TGTGCCAGCAGCCCGAGGCTAGCGGGGTCTGTCAAGGATACGCAGTATTTT
TRBD2,NA,14,TRBV2,TRBJ2-1,CASSVLAGGIEQFF,TGTGCCAGCAGTGTGCTAGCGGGGGGTATTGAGCAGTTCTTC
TRBD2,NA,17,TRBV6-1,TRBJ2-3,CASSEATSGRAKYTQYF,TGTGCCAGCAGTGAAGCGACTAGCGGGAGGGCTAAATATACGCAGTATTTT
TRBD2,NA,17,TRBV11-3,TRBJ2-7,CASSSSGLAGGAYEQYF,TGTGCCAGCAGCTCCTCGGGACTAGCGGGGGGGGCCTACGAGCAGTACTTC
NA,NA,13,TRBV11-2,TRBJ1-5,CASSLGTAGTQHF,TGTGCCAGCAGCTTGGGGACGGCCGGGACCCAGCATTTT
NA,NA,15,TRBV2,TRBJ2-3,CASSEWAGSTDTQYF,TGTGCCAGCAGTGAATGGGCGGGTAGCACAGATACGCAGTATTTT
NA,NA,14,TRBV27,TRBJ2-3,CASSPQRGTDTQYF,TGTGCCAGCAGTCCTCAGCGGGGCACAGATACGCAGTATTTT
NA,NA,16,TRBV2,TRBJ2-7,CASSEVIGSITYEQYF,TGTGCCAGCAGTGAAGTGATCGGGTCAATCACCTACGAGCAGTACTTC
NA,NA,15,TRBV7-9,TRBJ1-2,CASSLTGPIVYGYTF,TGTGCCAGCAGCTTAACCGGACCTATCGTCTATGGCTACACCTTC
NA,NA,12,TRBV29-1,TRBJ1-2,CSVVPGRHGYTF,TGCAGCGTTGTCCCCGGAAGACATGGCTACACCTTC
NA,NA,18,TRBV4-2,TRBJ1-1,CASSRTKKLGVAGTEAFF,TGTGCCAGCAGCCGGACCAAGAAGCTCGGGGTGGCGGGCACTGAAGCTTTCTTT
NA,NA,15,TRBV28,TRBJ1-5,CASSRQDLSNQPQHF,TGTGCCAGCAGTCGACAGGACCTTAGCAATCAGCCCCAGCATTTT
TRBD1,NA,13,TRBV19,TRBJ1-6,CASKQGLDSPLHF,TGTGCCAGTAAACAGGGGCTTGATTCACCCCTCCACTTT